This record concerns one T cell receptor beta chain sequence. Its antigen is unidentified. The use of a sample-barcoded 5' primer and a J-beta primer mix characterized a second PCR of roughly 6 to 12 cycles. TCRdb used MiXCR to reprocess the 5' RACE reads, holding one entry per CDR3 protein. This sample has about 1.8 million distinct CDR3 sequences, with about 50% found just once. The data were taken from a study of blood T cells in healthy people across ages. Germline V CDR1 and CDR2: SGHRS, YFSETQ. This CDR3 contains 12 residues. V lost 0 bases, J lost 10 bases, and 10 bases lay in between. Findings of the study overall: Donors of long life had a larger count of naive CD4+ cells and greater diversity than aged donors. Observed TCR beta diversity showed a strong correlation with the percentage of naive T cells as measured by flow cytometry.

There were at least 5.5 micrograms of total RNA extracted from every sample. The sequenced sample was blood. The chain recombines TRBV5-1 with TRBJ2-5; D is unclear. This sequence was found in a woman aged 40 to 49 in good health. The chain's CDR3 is CASSLGENVQYF. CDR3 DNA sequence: TGCGCCAGCAGCTTGGGGGAAAATGTCCAGTACTTC.